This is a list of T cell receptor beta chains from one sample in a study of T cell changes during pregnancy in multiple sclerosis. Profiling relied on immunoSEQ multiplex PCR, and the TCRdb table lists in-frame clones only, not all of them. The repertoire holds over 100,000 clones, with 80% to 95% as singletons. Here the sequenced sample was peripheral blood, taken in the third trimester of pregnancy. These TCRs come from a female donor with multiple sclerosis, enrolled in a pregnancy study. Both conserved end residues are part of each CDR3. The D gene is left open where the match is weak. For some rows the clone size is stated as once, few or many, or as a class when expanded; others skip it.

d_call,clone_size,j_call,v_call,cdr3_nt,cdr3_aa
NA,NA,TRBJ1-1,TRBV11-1,TGTGCCAGCAGCTTGACACCAAACACTGAAGCTTTCTTT,CASSLTPNTEAFF
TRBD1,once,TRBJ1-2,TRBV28,TGTGCCAGCAGGGCCTCAAGACAGGGTGGTGGCTACACCTTC,CASRASRQGGGYTF
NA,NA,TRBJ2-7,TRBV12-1,TGTGCCAGCAGCTTTGCGCCCTACGGGAGGGCTTCCTACGAGCAGTACTTC,CASSFAPYGRASYEQYF
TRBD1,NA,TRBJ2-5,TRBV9,TGTGCCAGCAGCCAAGAGGGACAGGGGATCGATACCCAGTACTTC,CASSQEGQGIDTQYF
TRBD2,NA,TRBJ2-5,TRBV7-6,TGTGCCAGCAGCTTAACTCGAGCGGGAATAATTATTCAGGAGACCCAGTACTTC,CASSLTRAGIIIQETQYF
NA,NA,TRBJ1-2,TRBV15,TGTGCCACCAGCAGAGATTATGGGGACATAGGGGCTAACTATGGCTACACCTTC,CATSRDYGDIGANYGYTF
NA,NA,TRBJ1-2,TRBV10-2,TGCGCCAGCAGCTCGGAGGGGAGGAACTATGGCTACACCTTC,CASSSEGRNYGYTF
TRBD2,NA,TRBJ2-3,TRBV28,TGTGCCAGCAGTAAGGGAGGACTAGCGGGAGAAATAGATACGCAGTATTTT,CASSKGGLAGEIDTQYF
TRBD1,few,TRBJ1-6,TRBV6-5,TGTGCCAGCAGTCGGACAGGGTGGGGACCCCTCCACTTT,CASSRTGWGPLHF
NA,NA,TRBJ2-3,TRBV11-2,TGTGCCAGCAGCTTAGCCATGGTAGACACAGATACGCAGTATTTT,CASSLAMVDTDTQYF
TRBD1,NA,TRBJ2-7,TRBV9,TGTGCCAGCAGCGTAGGTAGGGGGACAGGTGCGTACGAGCAGTACTTC,CASSVGRGTGAYEQYF
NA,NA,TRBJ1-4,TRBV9,TGTGCCAGCAGCGTATTGGGGACTCTTAATGAAAAACTGTTTTTT,CASSVLGTLNEKLFF
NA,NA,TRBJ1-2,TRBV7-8,TGTGCCAGCAGCTTACTACAGGGCACTAACTATGGCTACACCTTC,CASSLLQGTNYGYTF
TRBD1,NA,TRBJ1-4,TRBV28,TGTGCCAGCAGTCCGGGACAGAGAAATGAAAAACTGTTTTTT,CASSPGQRNEKLFF
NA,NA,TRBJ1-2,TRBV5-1,TGCGCCAGCAGCTTGGCCACGGTCTCCAACTATGGCTACACCTTC,CASSLATVSNYGYTF
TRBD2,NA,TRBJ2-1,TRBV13,TGTGCCAGCAGCGACCTAAAGGGGAGGGCCCGTACTGAGCAGTTCTTC,CASSDLKGRARTEQFF
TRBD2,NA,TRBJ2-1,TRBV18,TGTGCCAGCTCACCACTACGAGCGGGGGGTCGTTCGGAGCAGTTCTTC,CASSPLRAGGRSEQFF
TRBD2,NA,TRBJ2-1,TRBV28,TGTGCCAGCAGTTTAAGACTAGCGGGAGGAACAGATGAGCAGTTCTTC,CASSLRLAGGTDEQFF
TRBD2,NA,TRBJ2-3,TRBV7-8,TGTGCCAGCAGCTATAGCCTACTAGCGGGAGTTAAAGATACGCAGTATTTT,CASSYSLLAGVKDTQYF
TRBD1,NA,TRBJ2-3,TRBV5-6,TGTGCCAGCAGCTCGACAGGGGGCCCCCCTCGAACGCAGTATTTT,CASSSTGGPPRTQYF
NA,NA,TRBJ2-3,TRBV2,TGTGCCAGCGGGCGCACTCCACAAGATACGCAGTATTTT,CASGRTPQDTQYF
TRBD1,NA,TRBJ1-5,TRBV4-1,TGCGCCAGCAGCCAAGGGCATGCCCAGGGGGCCTATCAGCCCCAGCATTTT,CASSQGHAQGAYQPQHF
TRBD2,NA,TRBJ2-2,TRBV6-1,TGTGCCAGCAGGGCTGGACGGGGGGGAACCGGGGAGCTGTTTTTT,CASRAGRGGTGELFF
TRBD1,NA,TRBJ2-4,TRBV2,TGTGCCAGCAAAGAAGGACAGGGGGTCAAAAACATTCAGTACTTC,CASKEGQGVKNIQYF
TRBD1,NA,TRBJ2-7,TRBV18,TGTGCCAGCTCACTGGGACAGGGGGCCTACGAGCAGTACTTC,CASSLGQGAYEQYF
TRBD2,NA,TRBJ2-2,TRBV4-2,TGTGCCAGCAGCCAAAGCGGGGGGGCGTCCGGGGAGCTGTTTTTT,CASSQSGGASGELFF
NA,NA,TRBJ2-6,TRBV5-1,TGCGCCAGCAGCTTGCAGACAGACCTCTCTGGGGCCAACGTCCTGACTTTC,CASSLQTDLSGANVLTF
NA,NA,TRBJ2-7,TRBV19,TGTGCCAGTAGTAGGGCTAGCACCTACGAGCAGTACTTC,CASSRASTYEQYF
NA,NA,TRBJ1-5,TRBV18,TGTGCCAGCTCACCGTCGGACCCCTTAGGGGCCCAGCATTTT,CASSPSDPLGAQHF
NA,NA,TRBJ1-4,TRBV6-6,TGTGCCAGCAGTTACGATTGGGGTCGGGGGAATGAAAAACTGTTTTTT,CASSYDWGRGNEKLFF
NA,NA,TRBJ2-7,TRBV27,TGTGCCAGCAGCCCGAGGTGGGGCAACCTCTTGTACGAGCAGTACTTC,CASSPRWGNLLYEQYF
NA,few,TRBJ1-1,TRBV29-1,TGCAGCGTTGAAGACCACACGGGGGCTTTCTTT,CSVEDHTGAFF
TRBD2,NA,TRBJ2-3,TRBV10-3,TGTGCCATCAGTGTGACTAGCGGGAGGGAATCAGATACGCAGTATTTT,CAISVTSGRESDTQYF
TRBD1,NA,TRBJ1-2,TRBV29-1,TGCAGCGTTGAACCGGACAGGGGGGGCGGCTACACCTTC,CSVEPDRGGGYTF
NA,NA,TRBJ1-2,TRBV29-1,TGCAGCGTTGAACACCGGGACATCCCGGGTGGCTACACCTTC,CSVEHRDIPGGYTF
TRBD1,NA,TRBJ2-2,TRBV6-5,TGTGCCAGCAGTTATTCCGACAGGGGGCTACACGGGGAGCTGTTTTTT,CASSYSDRGLHGELFF
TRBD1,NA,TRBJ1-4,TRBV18,TGTGCCAGCTCCCCTAGACCGGGACAGGGTACTGAAAAACTGTTTTTT,CASSPRPGQGTEKLFF
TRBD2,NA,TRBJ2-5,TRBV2,TGTGCCAGCTGGGGCCGACTAGCGGCCCAAGAGACCCAGTACTTC,CASWGRLAAQETQYF
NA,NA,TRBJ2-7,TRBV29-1,TGCAGCGCGGCGGATAGATCCGAGCAGTACTTC,CSAADRSEQYF
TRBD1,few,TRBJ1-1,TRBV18,TGTGCCAGCTCACCAGGACAGGCAACGGACACTGAAGCTTTCTTT,CASSPGQATDTEAFF
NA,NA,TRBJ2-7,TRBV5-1,TGCGCCAGCAGCTTGGAGAGGGGGTCCTACGAGCAGTACTTC,CASSLERGSYEQYF
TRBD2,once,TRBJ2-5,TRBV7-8,TGTGCCAGCAGCTTTGGACTAGCGGGAGAGACCCAGTACTTC,CASSFGLAGETQYF
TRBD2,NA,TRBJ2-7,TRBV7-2,TGTGCCAGCAGCTTTAGCGGGAGCGGTCTCTACGAGCAGTACTTC,CASSFSGSGLYEQYF
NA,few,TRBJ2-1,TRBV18,TGTGCCAGCTCACAAGCGGCGCCTGAGCAGTTCTTC,CASSQAAPEQFF
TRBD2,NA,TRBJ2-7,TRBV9,TGTGCCAGCAGCCGGACTAGCGGCTTCTACGAGCAGTACTTC,CASSRTSGFYEQYF
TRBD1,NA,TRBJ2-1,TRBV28,TGTGCCAGCAGTAACAGGGGGAGCTCCTACAATGAGCAGTTCTTC,CASSNRGSSYNEQFF
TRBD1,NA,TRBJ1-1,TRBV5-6,TGTGCCAGCAGCTTGGGGGTAGGGACAGAAAACACTGAAGCTTTCTTT,CASSLGVGTENTEAFF
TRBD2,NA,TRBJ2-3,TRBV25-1,TGTGCCAGCAGTGCCTCGGGACTAGCGGGAGATACGCAGTATTTT,CASSASGLAGDTQYF
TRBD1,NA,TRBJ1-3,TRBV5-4,TGTGCCAGCAGCTTACAGGGGGGAAACACCATATATTTT,CASSLQGGNTIYF
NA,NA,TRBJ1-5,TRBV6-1,TGTGCCAGCGGCAGGGGAGGGGTCAGCCCCCAGCCCCAGCATTTT,CASGRGGVSPQPQHF
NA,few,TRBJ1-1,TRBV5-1,TGCGCCAGTGCGGACAGTCCGAACACTGAAGCTTTCTTT,CASADSPNTEAFF